Sequencing of this T cell receptor (beta chain) was carried out in a study of monozygotic twins with inflammatory bowel disease. Points from the study as a whole: Distinct T cell subtypes could not be told apart.

A 6-nucleotide sample barcode was carried by the UMIs, which template switching added. TCRalpha and TCRbeta cDNA went through nested PCRs of approximately 17 and 9 cycles, two in total. TCRdb reprocessed the 5' RACE reads, with one entry per CDR3 protein and no DNA. This sample's clone table lists about 380,000 distinct CDR3 sequences. This CDR3 comprises 16 residues. Germline V gives CDR1 MNHNS, CDR2 SASEGT. To note about this clonotype: Its antigen is undetermined.

Material for sequencing was blood. This receptor was identified in a human donor with ulcerative colitis or Crohn's disease, or a healthy co-twin of an affected twin (not recorded which). This chain uses TRBV6-1 with TRBJ2-1; TCRdb returns TRBD2, unconfirmable since there is no DNA. The CDR3 region is CASSEAGGGAIYEQFF.